The next 5 T cell receptor beta chains were all read from a single sample in a study of cytomegalovirus exposure and HLA in healthy donors. Vbeta (60) and Jbeta (13) primers were used in the PCR. Sequencing used immunoSEQ multiplex PCR; TCRdb keeps in-frame clones, though not all of them. This table holds tens of thousands of clones, over 60% found once. Sequenced: PBMCs. Every receptor here comes from a man aged 35 to 55 in good health and CMV-seronegative.

V and J are TRBV2 and TRBJ2-5; 8 bases are a match to TRBD2. J lost 5 bases, V lost 5 bases, and 7 bases had no gene match. CDR3 size: 14 residues. The V gene's germline CDR1 is SNHLY and CDR2 FYNNEI. CDR3 in DNA: TGTGCCAGCAGTCGGGAGGGGACGGGGGAGACCCAGTACTTC. This gives the protein CASSREGTGETQYF.

The chain employs TRBV15 and TRBJ1-5; 7 bases match TRBD1. The CDR3 has 17 amino acids. Germline assignment: CDR1 LNHNV and CDR2 YYDKDF (reference sequence). J lost 1 base, V lost 0 bases, and 6 bases had no gene match. CDR3 DNA: TGTGCCACCAGCAGAGATCCCTCGGGACAGAGCAATCAGCCCCAGCATTTT. As protein: CATSRDPSGQSNQPQHF.

This chain connects TRBV6-1 to TRBJ2-3; D ambiguous. V lost 1 base and J lost 0, with 11 bases in between. The CDR3 has 16 amino acids. Germline V gene data show CDR1 as MNHNS and CDR2 as SASEGT. CDR3 nucleotide sequence: TGTGCCAGCAGTGAAGAGCCGCCTCCTAGCACAGATACGCAGTATTTT. As protein: CASSEEPPPSTDTQYF.

The V and J genes are TRBV9 and TRBJ2-7; TRBD2 might be the D (6 bases). Germline V gives CDR1 SGDLS, CDR2 YYNGEE. Trimming shortened V by 0 bases and J by 4 bases, and 17 bases separated the two germline ends. The CDR3 sequence is 16 residues long. CDR3 loop: CASSVGASVGGYEQYF. CDR3 in DNA: TGTGCCAGCAGCGTAGGGGCAAGTGTGGGGGGATACGAGCAGTACTTC.

Only a few counts were recorded for this clone. The rearrangement links TRBV6-1 to TRBJ1-1; 7 bases line up with TRBD1. Trimming removed 3 bases from V and 5 bases from J; junction bases left unmatched: 6. This CDR3 contains 14 residues. Germline V gene data show CDR1 as MNHNS and CDR2 as SASEGT. The CDR3 loop is CASSDPDRVTEAFF. In DNA, the CDR3 is TGTGCCAGCAGTGACCCCGACAGGGTAACTGAAGCTTTCTTT.